A single sample is the source of the 18 T cell receptor beta chains below, sequenced in a study of T-cell memory formation after mild COVID-19 (dated by TCRdb to the early 2020s). Libraries came from 5' RACE. The sample was run on an Illumina NovaSeq 6000. Using fastp at Q25 and MiXCR, TCRdb reprocessed the public reads and kept productive beta chains. Records with the same CDR3 protein are collapsed into one entry carrying the most frequent genes and DNA. Counted in this sample were about 160,000 distinct CDR3 sequences; 25% to 40% of them appeared once. Together, the top ten hold more than 10% of the sample. The sequencing input was PBMCs or a T cell subset sorted from them (not recorded which). The source is an adult woman who had mild COVID-19 (a few samples of this study predate the infection). The sample titles of this study are shuffled in the database, so cell type and time point are left out; the donor was told from shared clones.

The chain has TRBV11-3 and TRBJ2-1, with 13 bases fitting TRBD2. This CDR3 is 15 amino acids long. V dropped 5 bases and J dropped 10; count of bases not matched to a gene: 8. CDR1 and CDR2 (germline): SGHNT, YENEEA. The DNA for the CDR3 is TGTGCCAGCAGCACAGGACTAGCGGGAGCTGGGGAGCAGTTCTTC. Protein sequence: CASSTGLAGAGEQFF.

The chain links TRBV9 to TRBJ1-2; TRBD1 matches 8 bases. The V segment lost 4 bases and the J segment 4 bases; nucleotides outside the gene matches: 9. The CDR3 runs 15 residues. Germline V lookup: CDR1 SGDLS, CDR2 YYNGEE. CDR3 amino acids: CASSQGQGGIYGYTF. The CDR3 DNA sequence: TGTGCCAGCAGCCAAGGACAGGGTGGAATCTATGGCTACACCTTC. The whole variable domain, filled in from reference TRBV9 and TRBJ1-2, reads DSGVTQTPKHLITATGQRVTLRCSPRSGDLSVYWYQQSLDQGLQFLIQYYNGEERAKGNILERFSAQQFPDLHSELNLSSLELGDSALYFCASSQGQGGIYGYTFGSGTRLTVV.

V and J are TRBV29-1 and TRBJ1-1, with TRBD1 matching 9 bases. CDR1 SQVTM and CDR2 ANQGSEA come from the germline V gene. The V gene end was trimmed by 4 bases and the J gene end by 13 bases; junction bases not matched to a gene: 7. The CDR3 has 11 residues. The CDR3 sequence: CSVGDRDLIFF. CDR3 DNA: TGCAGCGTTGGGGACAGGGACTTAATTTTCTTT.

This clonotype was seen repeatedly, ten times or more. This chain uses TRBV3-1 with TRBJ1-1; D is ambiguous. The CDR3 sequence is 13 residues long. Germline CDR1 and CDR2: LGHDT and YNNKEL (reference sequence). V was cut by 4 bases and J by 5 bases, with 11 bases left in between. CDR3 protein: CASSPQGRTEAFF. The CDR3 region has the DNA TGTGCCAGCAGCCCCCAAGGGAGAACTGAAGCTTTCTTT.

This clonotype was observed a few times. The chain has TRBV9 and TRBJ2-5; TRBD2 might be the D (5 bases). The germline CDR1 and CDR2 sequences are SGDLS and YYNGEE. Trimming took off 4 bases at V and 7 bases at J, with 17 bases between the two ends. The CDR3 runs to 14 residues. The DNA of the CDR3 is TGTGCCAGCAGCCCCGTGGCGGGCCCAGGGACCCAGTACTTC. This codes for CASSPVAGPGTQYF.

This clonotype was picked up a small number of times. The chain recombines TRBV28 with TRBJ1-5; TRBD1 matches at 9 bases. V shed 11 bases, J shed 4 bases, and the junction held 3 bases outside the gene matches. The CDR3 runs 12 residues. Germline assignment: CDR1 MDHEN and CDR2 SYDVKM. CDR3 in DNA: TGTGCCGCCGGGACAGGGAATCAGCCCCAGCATTTT. Its protein is CAAGTGNQPQHF.

This clonotype was seen ten or more times. This chain uses TRBV3-1 with TRBJ1-2; 8 nucleotides line up with TRBD1. CDR1 is LGHDT, CDR2 YNNKEL, per germline (reference sequence). J lost 3 bases, V lost 5 bases, and 8 bases had no gene match. CDR3 size: 15 residues. DNA for the CDR3: TGTGCCAGCAGCGGACAGAACAGGGGGGACTATGGCTACACCTTC. This gives the protein CASSGQNRGDYGYTF.

The V gene is TRBV12-3 or TRBV12-4, the J gene TRBJ2-7; TRBD1 agrees at 7 bases. The CDR3 runs to 14 residues. V was pared by 6 bases and J by 0 bases, with 5 bases of the junction left unmatched. CDR3 in amino acids: CASRKNRGSYEQYF. CDR3 bases: TGTGCCAGCAGGAAGAACAGGGGCTCCTACGAGCAGTACTTC.

The chain recombines TRBV7-2 with TRBJ2-1, with TRBD2 as a possible D gene (7 bases). Germline lookup yields CDR1 SGHTA and CDR2 FQGNSA. The CDR3 loop spans 15 amino acids. The germline V and J ends were trimmed by 2 bases and 8 bases, with 16 bases remaining between them. The chain's CDR3 is CASSLMGGAPDEQFF. The CDR3 nucleotides are TGTGCCAGCAGCTTAATGGGGGGGGCGCCCGATGAGCAGTTCTTC.

The J gene is TRBJ2-3, the V gene TRBV24-1, with D possibly called TRBD1 or TRBD2 (6 bases each). V was pared by 6 bases and J by 4 bases, with 16 bases between. The germline V gene encodes CDR1 KGHDR and CDR2 SFDVKD. This CDR3 is built from 15 residues. For the CDR3, the DNA is TGTGCCACCAGTCCCGGGGGCCCTGGTCCAGATACGCAGTATTTT. It translates to CATSPGGPGPDTQYF.

In nucleotides, the CDR3 is TGCAGTGCCACCGGGGACAGGGGGCGTAACACTGAAGCTTTCTTT. Its protein product is CSATGDRGRNTEAFF. The chain employs TRBV20-1 and TRBJ1-1; 12 bases agree with TRBD1. The J segment lost 2 bases and the V segment lost 6 bases, leaving 7 bases of the junction unmatched. This CDR3 has 15 residues. Germline V gene lookup returns CDR1 DFQATT and CDR2 SNEGSKA (reference sequence).

The V gene is TRBV7-8, the J gene TRBJ1-2; a possible D gene is TRBD1 (6 bases). CDR3 size: 14 residues. Germline V gives CDR1 SGHVS, CDR2 FQNEAQ. Trimming pared 2 bases from V and 4 bases from J, leaving 11 bases between. The CDR3 region is CASSLSSGVYGYTF. The CDR3 region has the DNA TGTGCCAGCAGCTTATCGTCAGGGGTCTATGGCTACACCTTC. The whole variable domain, remainder taken from reference TRBV7-8 and TRBJ1-2, is GAGVSQSPRYKVAKRGQDVALRCDPISGHVSLFWYQQALGQGPEFLTYFQNEAQLDKSGLPSDRFFAERPEGSVSTLKIQRTQQEDSAVYLCASSLSSGVYGYTFGSGTRLTVV.

This clonotype has just a few counts. This chain links TRBV7-2 with TRBJ1-4; no reliable D call. Trimming cost V 0 bases and J 6 bases, with 14 bases left between them. The CDR3 is made up of 16 amino acids. Germline CDR1 and CDR2: SGHTA and FQGNSA. The CDR3 here is CASSLAKGSSDEKLFF. CDR3 nucleotide sequence: TGTGCCAGCAGCTTAGCGAAAGGGTCTTCCGATGAAAAACTGTTTTTT.

V is TRBV7-2 and J is TRBJ1-1; D is unresolved. Germline V lookup: CDR1 SGHTA, CDR2 FQGNSA. The CDR3 has 14 amino acids. The V and J ends lost 1 base and 1 base respectively, with 7 bases between them. The CDR3 here is CASSLGNQNTEAFF. The DNA of the CDR3 is TGTGCCAGCAGCTTAGGGAATCAGAACACTGAAGCTTTCTTT.

This clonotype was counted many times. The rearrangement uses TRBV5-4 and TRBJ2-1, with a weak D call TRBD2 (6 bases). The V gene's germline CDR1 is SGHNT and CDR2 YYREEE (reference sequence). The CDR3 extends over 15 amino acids. Trimming took 0 bases from V and 4 from J, leaving 11 bases between them. The CDR3 loop reads CASSLDGTSYNEQFF. CDR3 DNA sequence: TGTGCCAGCAGCTTGGATGGGACTTCGTACAATGAGCAGTTCTTC.

The rearrangement links TRBV7-9 to TRBJ2-5; tentative D call: TRBD2 (5 bases). From germline, CDR1 is SEHNR and CDR2 FQNEAQ (reference sequence). Trimming pared 5 bases from V and 3 bases from J, leaving 19 bases between. The CDR3 consists of 16 residues. As DNA, the CDR3 is TGTGCCAGCAGCCCGCGGGTTACAGCGGATGAAGAGACCCAGTACTTC. Amino acid sequence: CASSPRVTADEETQYF. Full variable domain (outside the CDR3, taken from reference TRBV7-9 and TRBJ2-5): DTGVSQNPRHKITKRGQNVTFRCDPISEHNRLYWYRQTLGQGPEFLTYFQNEAQLEKSRLLSDRFSAERPKGSFSTLEIQRTEQGDSAMYLCASSPRVTADEETQYFGPGTRLLVL.

V gene TRBV3-1 combines with J gene TRBJ1-2; 7 bases fit TRBD1. The length of the CDR3 is 14 residues. In germline, CDR1 is LGHDT, CDR2 YNNKEL (reference sequence). After removal of 6 bases from V and 2 bases from J, the junction contained 6 bases not matched to a gene. CDR3 loop: CASSQGQSNYGYTF. The CDR3 region has the DNA TGTGCCAGCAGTCAGGGACAGTCCAACTATGGCTACACCTTC.

The V call is TRBV18, the J call TRBJ1-4; D is unclear. The CDR3 runs to 14 residues. Germline lookup yields CDR1 KGHSH and CDR2 LQKENI. The V end lost 0 bases, the J end lost 8 bases, and 10 bases lay between the germline ends. The CDR3 coding sequence is TGTGCCAGCTCACCACCGAAGGGAGTGGAAAAACTGTTTTTT. The encoded protein is CASSPPKGVEKLFF.